Following are 5 T cell receptor beta chains from one sample sequenced in a study of blood T cells in healthy people across ages. PCR was performed a second time for 7 to 11 cycles using a sample-barcoded 5' primer and a J-beta primer mix. In TCRdb, the 5' RACE reads were re-called with MiXCR into one record per CDR3 protein. The sample has approximately 1,700,000 distinct CDR3 sequences, 39% seen once. Sequencing input: blood. All receptors derive from a human donor in good health.

A remark on this clonotype: Compared with germline, one end of the junction differs, possibly owing to a read error. The chain recombines TRBV7-6 with TRBJ2-5; tentative D call: TRBD2 (5 bases). This CDR3 comprises 15 residues. Per germline, CDR1 SGHVS and CDR2 FNYEAQ. The CDR3 nucleotides read TGCGCCAGCAGCTTAGGATTACTCCCTGAGGGGACCCAGTACTTC. Its translation is CASSLGLLPEGTQYF.

The chain links TRBV5-1 to TRBJ1-1; TRBD1 matches at 7 bases. Trimming at V came to 6 bases and at J to 1 base, leaving 6 bases not matched to a gene. The CDR3 has 14 amino acids. CDR1 and CDR2 (germline): SGHRS, YFSETQ. The CDR3 reads CASNPGQQNTEAFF. Here the CDR3 DNA reads TGCGCCAGCAACCCGGGACAGCAGAACACTGAAGCTTTCTTT.

The rearrangement uses TRBV7-2 and TRBJ2-3, with 7 bases aligning to TRBD2. From germline, CDR1 is SGHTA and CDR2 FQGNSA. Unmatched junction bases numbered 8, after V lost 6 bases and J lost 2 bases. This CDR3 region has 15 residues. For the CDR3, the DNA is TGTGCCAGCAGTCCCGGGGGGTCGTACACAGATACGCAGTATTTT. As protein: CASSPGGSYTDTQYF.

In this sample, this clonotype turned up a few times. The chain combines TRBV6-5 with TRBJ2-5; D is possibly TRBD1 or TRBD2 (5 bases each). CDR3 length: 14 amino acids. Trimming removed 6 bases at V and 3 bases at J, with 14 bases between. Germline assignment: CDR1 MNHEY and CDR2 SVGAGI. The CDR3 DNA reads as TGTGCCAGCAGCTCTCACGGGACCGAAGAGACCCAGTACTTC. Residues: CASSSHGTEETQYF.

The chain is built from TRBV5-1 and TRBJ2-5; the D gene is possibly TRBD2 (5 bases). The J call is doubtful: the DNA matches TRBJ2-7 better. Germline CDR1 SGHRS, CDR2 YFSETQ. The CDR3 covers 14 residues. CDR3 nucleotides: TGCGCCAGCAGCTTGGATCTGGAGCGGAACGAGCAGTACTTC. Encoded protein: CASSLDLERNEQYF.